Given below is one T cell receptor (beta chain) in context. No antigen is known for it. This sample was taken from a study of T cells expressing NK-cell markers. Study overall: Sorted CD3+CD56+NKG2C+, CD3+CD56+NKG2C- and CD3+CD56-NKG2C+ T cells provided the TCR beta repertoires. HCMV seropositivity characterized seven of the eight sequenced donors, and seronegativity one. Study results and limitations: NKG2C+ dominant clonotypes from 6 or 7 donors made up roughly 1.0-8% of CD8+ T cells. The study left the HCMV specificity of expanded NKG2C+ T cell clones unresolved.

CDR3 length equals 16 residues. The germline V gene encodes CDR1 MNHNS and CDR2 SASEGT. For each CDR3 protein, TCRdb gives one entry from its re-call of the 5' RACE reads, without DNA. This table holds tens of thousands of distinct CDR3 sequences. Sequences were obtained from blood T cells: a sorted CD56 or NKG2C T cell subset, CD4+ or CD8+ T cells, or bulk PBMC T cells (not recorded which). This TCR was recovered from a woman aged 18 to 75 in good health. The V gene is TRBV6-1, the J gene TRBJ1-5; TCRdb reports TRBD1, a call that lacks DNA to check it against. CDR3 region: CASSDYRQGPNQPQHF.